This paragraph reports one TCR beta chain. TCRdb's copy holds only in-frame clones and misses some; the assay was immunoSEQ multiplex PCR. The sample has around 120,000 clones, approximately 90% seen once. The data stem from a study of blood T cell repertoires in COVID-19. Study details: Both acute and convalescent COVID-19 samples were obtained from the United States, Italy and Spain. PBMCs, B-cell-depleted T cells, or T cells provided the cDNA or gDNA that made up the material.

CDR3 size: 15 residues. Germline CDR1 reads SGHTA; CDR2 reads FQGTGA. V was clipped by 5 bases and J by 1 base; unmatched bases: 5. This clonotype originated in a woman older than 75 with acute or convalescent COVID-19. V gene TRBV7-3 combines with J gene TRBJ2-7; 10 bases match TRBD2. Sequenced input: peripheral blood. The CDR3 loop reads CASSPTSGTSYEQYF. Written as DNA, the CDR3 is TGTGCCAGCAGCCCCACTAGCGGGACATCCTACGAGCAGTACTTC. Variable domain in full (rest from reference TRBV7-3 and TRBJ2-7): GAGVSQTPSNKVTEKGKYVELRCDPISGHTALYWYRQSLGQGPEFLIYFQGTGAADDSGLPNDRFFAVRPEGSVSTLKIQRTERGDSAVYLCASSPTSGTSYEQYFGPGTRLTVT.